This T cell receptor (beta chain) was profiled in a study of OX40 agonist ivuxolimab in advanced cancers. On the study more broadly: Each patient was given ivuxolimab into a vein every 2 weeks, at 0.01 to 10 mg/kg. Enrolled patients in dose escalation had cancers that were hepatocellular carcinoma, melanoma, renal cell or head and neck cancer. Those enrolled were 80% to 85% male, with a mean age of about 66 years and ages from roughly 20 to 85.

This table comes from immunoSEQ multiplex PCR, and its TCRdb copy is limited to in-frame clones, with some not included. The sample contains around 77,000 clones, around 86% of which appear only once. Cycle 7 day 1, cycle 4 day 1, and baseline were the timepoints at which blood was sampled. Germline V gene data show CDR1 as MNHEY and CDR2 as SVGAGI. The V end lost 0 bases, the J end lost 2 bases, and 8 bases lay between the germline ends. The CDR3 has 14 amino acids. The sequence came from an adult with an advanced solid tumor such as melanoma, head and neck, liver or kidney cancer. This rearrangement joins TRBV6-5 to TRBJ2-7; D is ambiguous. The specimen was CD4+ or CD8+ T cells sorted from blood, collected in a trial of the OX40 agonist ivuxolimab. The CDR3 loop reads CASSYSIVTYEQYF. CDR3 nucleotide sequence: TGTGCCAGCAGTTACTCGATAGTAACCTACGAGCAGTACTTC.